Presented here are 25 T cell receptor beta chains from one specimen sequenced in a study of blood T cell repertoires in COVID-19. Repertoires were generated with immunoSEQ multiplex PCR, while TCRdb's copy carries only in-frame clones and drops some. The sample comprises approximately 65,000 clones, about nine tenths of which are singletons, and around 0.47% rests with the top ten. Input material: peripheral blood. Receptor source: a man aged 45 to 65 with COVID-19, enrolled during active disease.

This clone was observed a single time. This sequence joins TRBV5-8 and TRBJ1-1; D unresolved. V gave up 2 bases and J gave up 1 base, with 6 bases separating them. Germline-derived CDR1 and CDR2 are SGHTS and YDEGEE. The CDR3 has 13 residues. CDR3 residues: CASSFNRNTEAFF. Written as DNA, the CDR3 is TGTGCCAGCAGCTTTAACAGGAACACTGAAGCTTTCTTT.

The V and J genes are TRBV19 and TRBJ2-1; TRBD2 agrees at 8 bases. Germline trimming cut 4 bases from V and 5 bases from J; bases unmatched to any gene: 7. Germline V gene lookup returns CDR1 LNHDA and CDR2 SQIVND (reference sequence). The CDR3 spans 15 residues. The chain's CDR3 is CASSRGGGLDNEQFF. CDR3 DNA: TGTGCCAGTAGTAGGGGCGGGGGGTTAGACAATGAGCAGTTCTTC. The full variable domain, its missing parts supplied by reference TRBV19 and TRBJ2-1, is DGGITQSPKYLFRKEGQNVTLSCEQNLNHDAMYWYRQDPGQGLRLIYYSQIVNDFQKGDIAEGYSVSREKKESFPLTVTSAQKNPTAFYLCASSRGGGLDNEQFFGPGTRLTVL.

This chain links TRBV6-5 with TRBJ2-1, with 8 bases that match TRBD2. After removal of 5 bases from V and 7 bases from J, the junction contained 10 bases not matched to a gene. The germline gives CDR1 MNHEY, CDR2 SVGAGI. CDR3 length: 15 amino acids. The CDR3 here is CASSRPGAGDNEQFF. CDR3 coding DNA: TGTGCCAGCAGTAGGCCTGGAGCGGGAGATAATGAGCAGTTCTTC.

In regard to this clone: Other DNA variants within this sample encode the same CDR3. The chain employs TRBV3-1 (or the pseudogene TRBV3-2) and TRBJ1-2; weak D call: TRBD1 (5 bases). The germline gives CDR1 LGHDT, CDR2 YNNKEL (reference sequence). This CDR3 is 14 amino acids long. V lost 4 bases to trimming and J lost 4 bases, with 13 bases between them. The CDR3 here is CASSPPDSLYGYTF. The CDR3, as DNA: TGTGCCAGCAGCCCCCCCGACAGCCTCTATGGCTACACCTTC.

The J gene is TRBJ2-2, the V gene TRBV7-9; D might be TRBD1 (6 bases). V was pared by 7 bases and J by 4 bases, with 13 bases between. Per the germline V gene, CDR1 is SEHNR and CDR2 is FQNEAQ (reference sequence). CDR3 size: 14 residues. CDR3 region: CASMTDRPTGELFF. Here the CDR3 DNA reads TGTGCCAGCATGACTGACAGGCCCACCGGGGAGCTGTTTTTT. The full variable domain, rest sourced from reference TRBV7-9 and TRBJ2-2, is DTGVSQNPRHKITKRGQNVTFRCDPISEHNRLYWYRQTLGQGPEFLTYFQNEAQLEKSRLLSDRFSAERPKGSFSTLEIQRTEQGDSAMYLCASMTDRPTGELFFGEGSRLTVL.

V gene TRBV11-2 combines with J gene TRBJ2-5, with 9 bases matching TRBD1. In germline, CDR1 is SGHAT, CDR2 FQNNGV. Unmatched junction bases numbered 3, after V lost 3 bases and J lost 1 base. There are 15 residues in the CDR3. In DNA form, the CDR3 reads TGTGCCAGCAGCTTCGGACAGGGGTTCCAAGAGACCCAGTACTTC. Translated, it gives CASSFGQGFQETQYF.

The chain joins TRBV19 to TRBJ1-5; 7 nucleotides agree with TRBD1. Germline trimming cut 6 bases from V and 2 bases from J; bases unmatched to any gene: 7. The CDR3 contains 15 residues. Germline lookup yields CDR1 LNHDA and CDR2 SQIVND (reference sequence). The CDR3 here is CASSPDRVGNQPQHF. CDR3 sequence (DNA): TGTGCCAGTAGCCCCGACAGGGTTGGCAATCAGCCCCAGCATTTT.

This sequence joins TRBV3-1 (or the pseudogene TRBV3-2) and TRBJ1-1; 8 bases agree with TRBD1. Germline V lookup: CDR1 LGHDT, CDR2 YNNKEL (reference sequence). The CDR3 is 15 amino acids. V gave up 1 base and J gave up 4 bases; unmatched junction bases: 5. The CDR3 loop is CASSQGTGWSTEAFF. DNA of the CDR3: TGTGCCAGCAGCCAAGGGACAGGGTGGAGCACTGAAGCTTTCTTT.

The chain joins TRBV14 to TRBJ1-2, with D possibly being TRBD1 (5 bases). The CDR3 spans 17 residues. CDR1 SGHDN and CDR2 FVKESK come from the germline V gene. The V end was cut by 1 base, the J end by 4 bases, with 19 bases between. Here the CDR3 DNA reads TGTGCCAGCAGCCAAGTTAGTAGGGTAGGGGCGAGCTATGGCTACACCTTC. Its translation is CASSQVSRVGASYGYTF. The whole variable domain, filled in from reference TRBV14 and TRBJ1-2, reads EAGVTQFPSHSVIEKGQTVTLRCDPISGHDNLYWYRRVMGKEIKFLLHFVKESKQDESGMPNNRFLAERTGGTYSTLKVQPAELEDSGVYFCASSQVSRVGASYGYTFGSGTRLTVV.

V and J are TRBV11-1 and TRBJ2-3; 10 bases align to TRBD2. V shed 11 bases and J 4 bases; nucleotides not matched to a gene: 15. The CDR3 runs 16 residues. Germline V gene lookup returns CDR1 SGHAT and CDR2 FQDESV (reference sequence). CDR3 nucleotides: TGTGCCGGATCACCGGGAACTAGCGGGAAAGCAGATACGCAGTATTTT. This codes for CAGSPGTSGKADTQYF.

The chain uses TRBV4-3 and TRBJ1-1; D gene unclear. Germline loops: CDR1 LGHNA, CDR2 YSLEER. The CDR3 runs to 14 residues. The germline V and J ends were trimmed by 3 bases and 1 base, with 9 bases remaining between them. The CDR3 loop reads CASSQAHQNTEAFF. In DNA, the CDR3 is TGCGCCAGCAGCCAGGCCCACCAGAACACTGAAGCTTTCTTT.

The chain has TRBV19 and TRBJ1-5, with a possible D match to TRBD1 (6 bases). The CDR3 covers 15 residues. Germline-derived CDR1 and CDR2 are LNHDA and SQIVND (reference sequence). With 8 bases removed from V and 6 bases from J, the gap between germline ends came to 20 bases. CDR3 residues: CASRARGGEGQPQHF. CDR3 coding DNA: TGTGCCAGTCGGGCTAGAGGGGGGGAGGGTCAGCCCCAGCATTTT.

The chain is built from TRBV4-2 and TRBJ1-1, with 11 positions matching TRBD1. Germline CDR1 reads LGHNA; CDR2 reads YNFKEQ. With V trimmed by 2 bases and J by 8 bases, 4 bases remained unmatched. This CDR3 spans 14 amino acids. This CDR3 reads CASSQFGQGAEAFF. In nucleotides, the CDR3 is TGTGCCAGCAGCCAATTTGGACAGGGGGCAGAAGCTTTCTTT.

The genes are TRBV6-1 and TRBJ1-2; D unresolved. Germline V gives CDR1 MNHNS, CDR2 SASEGT. Trimming left V 2 bases short and J 3 bases short, with 10 bases between. The CDR3 is made up of 14 amino acids. CDR3 residues: CASSERTAYYGYTF. The CDR3 nucleotides read TGTGCCAGCAGTGAACGAACAGCATACTATGGCTACACCTTC.

J is TRBJ2-1 and V is TRBV5-4, with TRBD2 matching over 7 bases. Germline loops: CDR1 SGHNT, CDR2 YYREEE (reference sequence). After removal of 4 bases from V and 15 bases from J, the junction contained 7 bases not matched to a gene. The CDR3 is made up of 11 amino acids. The CDR3 DNA is TGTGCCAGCAGCCAGACGCGGGAGTTGTTCTTC. Amino acid sequence: CASSQTRELFF.

CDR3 in DNA: TGTGCCAGCAGCTTCCTAGGCCCTTCTGGAAACACCATATATTTT. Amino acids: CASSFLGPSGNTIYF. The chain joins TRBV7-9 to TRBJ1-3, with D hard to call. Trimming pared 3 bases from V and 1 base from J, leaving 10 bases between. The CDR3 is 15 amino acids. CDR1 and CDR2 (germline): SEHNR, FQNEAQ (reference sequence).

V gene TRBV4-1 combines with J gene TRBJ1-1, with D tentatively TRBD1 (5 bases). Trimming left V 0 bases short and J 1 base short, with 12 bases between. The CDR3 totals 16 residues. Germline V gene lookup returns CDR1 MGHRA and CDR2 YSYEKL. The CDR3 DNA reads TGCGCCAGCAGCCAAGAGAGTTCGGGGGGGAACACTGAAGCTTTCTTT. As protein: CASSQESSGGNTEAFF.

CDR3 DNA sequence: TGTGCCAGCAGTCCCACTAGCGGGAGGAGGCCGTTCTTC. This gives the protein CASSPTSGRRPFF. The rearrangement links TRBV12-3 or TRBV12-4 to TRBJ2-1; 12 bases match TRBD2. Trimming took 5 bases from V and 15 from J; bases not matched to a gene: 8. This CDR3 is built from 13 residues.

The chain employs TRBV4-1 and TRBJ1-1, with D tentatively TRBD1 (5 bases). The germline V gene has CDR1 MGHRA and CDR2 YSYEKL. V lost 0 bases and J 6 bases, leaving 20 bases between the germline ends. The CDR3 has 17 residues. CDR3 in DNA: TGCGCCAGCAGCCAAGACGCCGTTTGGGGCCGGAAAGCTGAAGCTTTCTTT. Amino acids: CASSQDAVWGRKAEAFF.

The rearrangement joins TRBV29-1 to TRBJ2-6; D might be TRBD2 (5 bases). Germline V gene sequence: CDR1 SQVTM, CDR2 ANQGSEA. The CDR3 runs 14 residues. V lost 4 bases and J lost 1, with 8 bases in between. For the CDR3, the DNA is TGCAGCGTTGCGGGGAGTTCTGGGGCCAACGTCCTGACTTTC. This codes for CSVAGSSGANVLTF.

The chain links TRBV11-2 to TRBJ2-7; 9 nucleotides match TRBD1. Per the germline V gene, CDR1 is SGHAT and CDR2 is FQNNGV. The junction had 9 bases not matched to a gene; V was cut back by 6 bases and J by 0 bases. The CDR3 contains 16 residues. CDR3 region: CASSPGTGSPSYEQYF. The CDR3, as DNA: TGTGCCAGCAGTCCCGGGACAGGGAGTCCCTCCTACGAGCAGTACTTC.

This clone came up once. The chain joins TRBV28 to TRBJ1-6, with D tentatively TRBD1 (5 bases). V shed 4 bases and J shed 9 bases, with 19 bases lying between them. Germline-derived CDR1 and CDR2 are MDHEN and SYDVKM. The CDR3 spans 16 residues. The CDR3 loop reads CASSSPRRGGSSPLHF. CDR3 nucleotides: TGTGCCAGCAGTTCTCCCCGAAGGGGAGGAAGTTCACCCCTCCACTTT.

The V gene is TRBV7-8, the J gene TRBJ2-7; the match to TRBD2 covers 7 bases. CDR3 length: 17 amino acids. Germline V gene lookup returns CDR1 SGHVS and CDR2 FQNEAQ. The V and J ends lost 1 base and 6 bases, in that order; junction bases with no gene match: 15. CDR3 residues: CASSLGGGSTIWGEQYF. In DNA, the CDR3 is TGTGCCAGCAGCTTAGGTGGCGGGAGTACGATTTGGGGCGAGCAGTACTTC. Supplemented by reference TRBV7-8 and TRBJ2-7, the full variable domain reads GAGVSQSPRYKVAKRGQDVALRCDPISGHVSLFWYQQALGQGPEFLTYFQNEAQLDKSGLPSDRFFAERPEGSVSTLKIQRTQQEDSAVYLCASSLGGGSTIWGEQYFGPGTRLTVT.

The V call is TRBV10-3, the J call TRBJ2-2, with 11 nucleotides matching TRBD2. The V gene's germline CDR1 is ENHRY and CDR2 SYGVKD. J lost 4 bases, V lost 4 bases, and 5 bases had no gene match. The CDR3 length is 16 residues. The CDR3 DNA follows: TGTGCCATCAGTGCCATAGCGGGAGGGCCCACCGGGGAGCTGTTTTTT. This translates into CAISAIAGGPTGELFF.

The chain has TRBV11-3 and TRBJ2-7; no clear D. The CDR3 extends over 15 amino acids. Germline CDR1 reads SGHNT; CDR2 reads YENEEA. The germline V and J ends were trimmed by 5 bases and 6 bases, with 20 bases remaining between them. The CDR3 loop reads CASSPDSGSTGEQYF. CDR3 bases: TGTGCCAGCAGCCCAGATTCCGGTTCGACGGGCGAGCAGTACTTC.